This T cell receptor (beta chain) was identified in a study of blood T cell repertoires in COVID-19. Looking at the study overall: There were acute and convalescent COVID-19 samples, and they came from the United States, Italy and Spain. PBMCs, B-cell-depleted T cells, or T cells provided the cDNA or gDNA that made up the material.

This CDR3 contains 17 residues. V was pared by 3 bases and J by 0 bases, with 17 bases between. CDR1 is MDHEN, CDR2 SYDVKM, per germline. Original processing notes: Estimation of nucleated cell counts relied on the amplification of reference gene primers. Sequencing was performed with immunoSEQ multiplex PCR; in TCRdb, only in-frame clones are kept and a portion is missing. V and J calls and clone size are those listed in that table; D and trimming were worked out from the DNA. The table has roughly 190,000 clones, around 76% seen once; the top ten hold 8.5% to 10%. The rearrangement links TRBV28 to TRBJ1-1, with D tentatively TRBD1 (5 bases). The TCR originated in a woman aged 45-59 years with active or convalescent COVID-19. The sequenced sample consisted of peripheral blood. This chain's CDR3 is CASSFSWGEQMNTEAFF. CDR3 nucleotide sequence: TGTGCCAGCAGTTTCTCTTGGGGCGAACAAATGAACACTGAAGCTTTCTTT.